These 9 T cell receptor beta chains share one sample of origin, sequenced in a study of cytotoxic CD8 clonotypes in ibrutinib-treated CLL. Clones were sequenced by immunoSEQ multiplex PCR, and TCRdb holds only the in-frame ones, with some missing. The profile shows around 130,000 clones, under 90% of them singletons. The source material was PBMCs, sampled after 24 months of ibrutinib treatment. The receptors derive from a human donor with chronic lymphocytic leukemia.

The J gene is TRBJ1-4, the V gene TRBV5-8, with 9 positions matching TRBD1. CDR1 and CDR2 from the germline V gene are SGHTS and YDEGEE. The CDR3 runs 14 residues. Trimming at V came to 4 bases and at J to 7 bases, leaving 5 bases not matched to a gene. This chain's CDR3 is CASSLRDRVEKLFF. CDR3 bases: TGTGCCAGCAGCCTCCGGGACAGGGTTGAAAAACTGTTTTTT.

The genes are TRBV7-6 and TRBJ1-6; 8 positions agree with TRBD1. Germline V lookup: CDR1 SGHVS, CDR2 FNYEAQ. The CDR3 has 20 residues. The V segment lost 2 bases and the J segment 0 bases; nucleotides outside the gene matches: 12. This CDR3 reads CASSLRSATGGSSYNSPLHF. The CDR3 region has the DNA TGTGCCAGCAGCTTAAGGAGTGCCACAGGGGGGAGCTCCTATAATTCACCCCTCCACTTT.

CDR3 sequence (DNA): TGTGCCAGCAGGCGGGTCCACGAGCAGTACTTC. It is translated as CASRRVHEQYF. V usage is TRBV6-5 and J usage is TRBJ2-7; perhaps TRBD2 as D (5 bases). The V end was cut by 6 bases, the J end by 5 bases, with 8 bases between. Germline V lookup: CDR1 MNHEY, CDR2 SVGAGI. The CDR3 sequence is 11 residues long.

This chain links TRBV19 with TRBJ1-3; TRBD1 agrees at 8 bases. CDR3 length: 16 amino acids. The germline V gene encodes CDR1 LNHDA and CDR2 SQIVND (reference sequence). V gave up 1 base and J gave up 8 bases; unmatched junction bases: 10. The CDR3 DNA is TGTGCCAGTAGTATAGCCCAGGGGGCCGGTCCGGACACCATATATTTT. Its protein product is CASSIAQGAGPDTIYF. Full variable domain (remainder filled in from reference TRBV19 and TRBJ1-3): DGGITQSPKYLFRKEGQNVTLSCEQNLNHDAMYWYRQDPGQGLRLIYYSQIVNDFQKGDIAEGYSVSREKKESFPLTVTSAQKNPTAFYLCASSIAQGAGPDTIYFGEGSWLTVV.

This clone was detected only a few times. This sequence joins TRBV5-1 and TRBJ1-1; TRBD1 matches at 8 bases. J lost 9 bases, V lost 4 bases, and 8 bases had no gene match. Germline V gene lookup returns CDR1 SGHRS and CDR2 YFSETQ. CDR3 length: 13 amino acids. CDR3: CASSQDRVQKAFF. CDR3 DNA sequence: TGCGCCAGCAGCCAGGACAGGGTTCAGAAAGCTTTCTTT. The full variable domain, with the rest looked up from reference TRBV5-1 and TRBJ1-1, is KAGVTQTPRYLIKTRGQQVTLSCSPISGHRSVSWYQQTPGQGLQFLFEYFSETQRNKGNFPGRFSGRQFSNSRSEMNVSTLELGDSALYLCASSQDRVQKAFFGQGTRLTVV.

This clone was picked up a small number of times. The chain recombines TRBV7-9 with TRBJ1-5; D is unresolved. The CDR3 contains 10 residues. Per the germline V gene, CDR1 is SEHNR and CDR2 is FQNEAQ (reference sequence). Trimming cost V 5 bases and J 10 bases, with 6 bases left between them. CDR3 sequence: CASSPAPQHF. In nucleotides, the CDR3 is TGTGCCAGCAGCCCGGCTCCCCAGCATTTT.

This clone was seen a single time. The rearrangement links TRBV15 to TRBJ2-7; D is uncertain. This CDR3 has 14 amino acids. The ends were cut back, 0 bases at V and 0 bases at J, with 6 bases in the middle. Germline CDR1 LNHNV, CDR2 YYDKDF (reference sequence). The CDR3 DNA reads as TGTGCCACCAGCAGAGATTGGGGCTCCTACGAGCAGTACTTC. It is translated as CATSRDWGSYEQYF.

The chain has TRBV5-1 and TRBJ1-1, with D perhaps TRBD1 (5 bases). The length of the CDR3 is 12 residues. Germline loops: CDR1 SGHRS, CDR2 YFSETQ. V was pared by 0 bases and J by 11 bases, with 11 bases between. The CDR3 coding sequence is TGCGCCAGCAGCTTGGACCCAGGGCAGGCTTTCTTT. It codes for CASSLDPGQAFF.

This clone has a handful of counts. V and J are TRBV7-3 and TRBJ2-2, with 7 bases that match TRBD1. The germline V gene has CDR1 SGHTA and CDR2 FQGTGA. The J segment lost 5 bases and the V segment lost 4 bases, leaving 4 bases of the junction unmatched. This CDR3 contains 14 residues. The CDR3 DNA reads TGTGCCAGCAGCTACAACAGGGGTACCGGGGAGCTGTTTTTT. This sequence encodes CASSYNRGTGELFF.